The next 9 T cell receptor beta chains were all read from a single sample in a study of T cells in Graves' hyperthyroidism and ophthalmopathy. TCR beta CDR3 regions were amplified from RNA. Carried out on the TCR CDR3, a first-round RT-PCR used the HTBI primer set. TCRdb processed the multiplex PCR reads anew with MiXCR; each CDR3 protein has one entry. The sample holds approximately 300,000 distinct CDR3 sequences, 17% seen once. Specimen: blood. The receptors stem from a woman aged 55-69 years with Graves' ophthalmopathy.

There are many counts of this clonotype. Mismatch with germline at one junction end may stem from a read error. In DNA form, the CDR3 reads TGCAGTGCTCTACACCCACCGGGGGTCAATGAGAAACTGTTTTTT. This encodes CSALHPPGVNEKLFF. This rearrangement joins TRBV20-1 to TRBJ1-4; possibly TRBD1 for D (5 bases). The CDR3 is 15 residues long. Germline assignment: CDR1 DFQATT and CDR2 SNEGSKA (reference sequence).

This clonotype appeared many times. This chain joins TRBV11-2 and TRBJ2-3; D uncertain. Germline CDR1 reads SGHAT; CDR2 reads FQNNGV. Trimming pared 5 bases from V and 5 bases from J, leaving 11 bases between. The CDR3 covers 13 residues. The CDR3, as DNA: TGTGCCAGCAGCCCGGGCCCGCAAGATACGCAGTATTTT. Protein: CASSPGPQDTQYF.

The rearrangement uses TRBV7-2 and TRBJ1-5, with D possibly TRBD1 on 5 matching bases. V lost 1 base and J 9 bases, leaving 13 bases between the germline ends. The germline V gene has CDR1 SGHTA and CDR2 FQGNSA. CDR3 length: 14 residues. This CDR3 reads CASSLGAGTGPQHF. The CDR3, as DNA: TGTGCCAGCAGCTTAGGGGCAGGGACGGGGCCCCAGCATTTT. Complete variable domain (other parts from reference TRBV7-2 and TRBJ1-5): GAGVSQSPSNKVTEKGKDVELRCDPISGHTALYWYRQSLGQGLEFLIYFQGNSAPDKSGLPSDRFSAERTGGSVSTLTIQRTQQEDSAVYLCASSLGAGTGPQHFGDGTRLSIL.

This clonotype showed up many times. This chain joins TRBV27 and TRBJ1-2; no clear D. The CDR3 is made up of 15 amino acids. Trimming removed 6 bases from V and 1 base from J, with 15 bases in between. Germline V gene sequence: CDR1 MNHEY, CDR2 SMNVEV (reference sequence). Here the CDR3 DNA reads TGTGCCAGCAGACGAGTCGACGGTTATAACTATGGCTACACCTTC. The encoded protein is CASRRVDGYNYGYTF.

This clonotype was seen ten or more times. This chain connects TRBV18 to TRBJ1-1; D gene unclear. V was clipped by 3 bases and J by 7 bases, with 18 bases between them. This CDR3 comprises 15 residues. Germline V lookup: CDR1 KGHSH, CDR2 LQKENI. CDR3 amino acids: CASSPGRNSDVEAFF. CDR3 coding DNA: TGTGCCAGCTCACCGGGGAGAAATTCCGACGTTGAAGCTTTCTTT.

As DNA, the CDR3 is TGCAGTGCTAGAGAGAAGGGGGCGGAAAGTGGCTACACCTTC. Translation gives CSAREKGAESGYTF. The genes are TRBV20-1 and TRBJ1-2; 7 bases fit TRBD1. V shed 0 bases, J shed 7 bases, and the junction held 8 bases outside the gene matches. CDR1 DFQATT and CDR2 SNEGSKA come from the germline V gene (reference sequence). The CDR3 is 14 amino acids.

This clonotype has at least ten counts. The chain combines TRBV12-3 or TRBV12-4 with TRBJ1-3; 8 positions agree with TRBD1. V shed 6 bases and J 8 bases; nucleotides not matched to a gene: 3. The CDR3 loop spans 12 amino acids. CDR3 coding DNA: TGTGCCAGCAGCCTGACAGGGGACACCATATATTTT. It yields the protein CASSLTGDTIYF.

This clonotype showed up many times. The chain is built from TRBV6-2 or TRBV6-3 and TRBJ2-3; D is undetermined. CDR3 size: 14 residues. Germline-derived CDR1 and CDR2 are MNHEY and SVGEGT. Trimming removed 2 bases at V and 2 bases at J, with 8 bases between. The CDR3: CASSYGLNTDTQYF. The DNA for the CDR3 is TGTGCCAGCAGTTACGGGCTAAACACAGATACGCAGTATTTT.

V is TRBV29-1 and J is TRBJ2-3; D possibly corresponds to TRBD1 (5 bases). The DNA end lines up better with TRBJ1-5; the J call may be wrong. The CDR3 is 14 amino acids. Germline CDR1 SQVTM, CDR2 ANQGSEA. The CDR3 reads CSVEGGRGADTQHF. DNA for the CDR3: TGCAGCGTTGAAGGTGGGAGAGGGGCAGATACGCAGCATTTT.